This entry is about one TCR beta chain. Its specificity is unknown. PCR was performed using 60 Vbeta and 13 Jbeta primers. The repertoire was sequenced with immunoSEQ multiplex PCR; TCRdb's copy has only in-frame clones and lacks some. Of 200,000 or so clones listed, under 80% were seen once; the top ten hold about 0.2%. The V end lost 3 bases, the J end lost 1 base, and 12 bases lay between the germline ends. Germline V gene sequence: CDR1 LNHDA, CDR2 SQIVND (reference sequence). The CDR3 length is 15 residues. The source of the sample is a study of cytomegalovirus exposure and HLA in healthy donors. Study details: The Caucasian-associated ancestry cluster contained 81% of the approximately 400 genotyped donors. Study-wide findings and caveats: In a later analysis, at a false discovery rate of 0.05, about 16,000 TCR beta sequences matched HLA alleles.

Source material: PBMCs. This chain joins TRBV19 and TRBJ1-1; no reliable D call. The TCR originated in a girl aged 2-10 years in good health and CMV-seronegative. CDR3 sequence: CASSISVASNTEAFF. The CDR3 nucleotides are TGTGCCAGTAGTATTTCAGTGGCTTCGAACACTGAAGCTTTCTTT. Combining the CDR3 with reference TRBV19 and TRBJ1-1 gives the whole variable domain DGGITQSPKYLFRKEGQNVTLSCEQNLNHDAMYWYRQDPGQGLRLIYYSQIVNDFQKGDIAEGYSVSREKKESFPLTVTSAQKNPTAFYLCASSISVASNTEAFFGQGTRLTVV.